What follows is one T cell receptor beta chain and its context. No antigen is known for it. This entry belongs to a study of T cell responses to AZD1222 COVID-19 vaccine. For the study at large: Pooled in the analysis were second doses at about 4 or about 12 weeks. General study findings and limits: CD4 TCRs covered the whole spike, strongest at regions 160-218 and 743-854. Sampled repertoires all dated from after the peak T cell response. It should be noted that donors were predominantly white British and more often female, and clonal diversity was possibly underestimated.

Losses at the gene ends were 0 bases for V and 1 base for J; bases not matched to a gene: 3. The CDR3 totals 16 residues. Using immunoSEQ multiplex PCR, the repertoire was profiled, and TCRdb retains in-frame clones only, with some absent. The sample includes about 100,000 clones, over 75% of them seen just once. The chain carries TRBV5-3 and TRBJ2-5; the match to TRBD2 covers 10 bases. TRBV5-3 is identified as an open reading frame with a role that is uncertain. The sequence derives from an adult in good health. Sample: peripheral blood, taken on day 0 of AZD1222 vaccination. In DNA, the CDR3 is TGTGCCAGAAGCTTGGCCGGGACTAGCGCCCAAGAGACCCAGTACTTC. It translates to CARSLAGTSAQETQYF.